This is a list of T cell receptor beta chains from one sample in a study of cytomegalovirus exposure and HLA in healthy donors. This table comes from immunoSEQ multiplex PCR, and its TCRdb copy is limited to in-frame clones, with some not included. Counted here are a few hundred thousand clones, 86% occurring once; the ten biggest clones make up 0.84%. What was sequenced was PBMCs. The receptors were gathered from a woman in her late teens or twenties in good health and CMV-seronegative. Both conserved end residues are part of each CDR3. The order of the fields is J gene, D gene, clone size, V gene, CDR3 protein, CDR3 DNA. A D gene is named only where the DNA matches it firmly. The size of a clone is reported for some rows only, either as once, few or many, or as a class for expanded clones.

TRBJ2-1,NA,NA,TRBV7-3,CASSSPGTYYNEQFF,TGTGCCAGCAGCTCCCCCGGGACATACTACAATGAGCAGTTCTTC
TRBJ1-5,TRBD1,NA,TRBV28,CASSSPTGGGPQHF,TGTGCCAGCAGTTCGCCGACAGGGGGTGGGCCCCAGCATTTT
TRBJ1-5,NA,NA,TRBV28,CASFRSTGGNQPQHF,TGTGCCAGCTTTCGTTCGACGGGGGGAAATCAGCCCCAGCATTTT
TRBJ2-2,NA,NA,TRBV5-1,CASSLGAPDTGELFF,TGCGCCAGCAGCTTGGGGGCCCCCGACACCGGGGAGCTGTTTTTT
TRBJ2-7,TRBD2,NA,TRBV4-3,CASSSIAGSSYEQYF,TGCGCCAGCAGCTCCATAGCGGGGAGCTCCTACGAGCAGTACTTC
TRBJ2-5,TRBD2,NA,TRBV7-2,CASSSGLALPGEETQYF,TGTGCCAGCAGCTCCGGACTAGCCCTGCCGGGCGAAGAGACCCAGTACTTC
TRBJ2-2,NA,NA,TRBV7-9,CASSFQGNWTGELFF,TGTGCCAGCAGTTTCCAGGGAAATTGGACCGGGGAGCTGTTTTTT
TRBJ2-3,NA,NA,TRBV6-4,CASSDGLSDTQYF,TGTGCCAGCAGTGATGGGCTGTCAGATACGCAGTATTTT
TRBJ2-1,NA,NA,TRBV9,CASSVERSSYNEQFF,TGTGCCAGCAGCGTAGAAAGGAGCTCCTACAATGAGCAGTTCTTC
TRBJ2-7,TRBD2,NA,TRBV7-2,CASSLELAGAEQYF,TGTGCCAGCAGCTTAGAACTAGCGGGAGCGGAGCAGTACTTC
TRBJ1-2,NA,NA,TRBV27,CASSSLGQGYGYTF,TGTGCCAGCAGTTCCCTCGGGCAGGGCTATGGCTACACCTTC
TRBJ2-1,TRBD2,NA,TRBV7-9,CASSRTSGIDEQFF,TGTGCCAGCAGCCGGACTAGCGGGATAGATGAGCAGTTCTTC
TRBJ2-3,TRBD2,NA,TRBV30,CAWSGKRESTDTQYF,TGTGCCTGGAGTGGTAAGCGGGAGTCCACAGATACGCAGTATTTT
TRBJ1-1,NA,NA,TRBV5-6,CASSLYRGTEAFF,TGTGCCAGCAGCTTGTATAGGGGAACTGAAGCTTTCTTT
TRBJ2-6,TRBD1,NA,TRBV4-3,CASGQIQGTSGANVLTF,TGCGCCAGCGGACAAATACAGGGGACCTCTGGGGCCAACGTCCTGACTTTC
TRBJ2-7,TRBD2,once,TRBV2,CASSGVAGGTYEQYF,TGTGCCAGCAGTGGGGTAGCGGGAGGGACCTACGAGCAGTACTTC
TRBJ2-7,NA,NA,TRBV7-2,CASSLGGRTFSREQYF,TGTGCCAGCAGCTTGGGAGGTCGGACATTCTCTCGTGAGCAGTACTTC
TRBJ2-7,NA,once,TRBV6-4,CAIAPPRDEQYF,TGTGCCATTGCGCCCCCGCGGGACGAGCAGTACTTC
TRBJ1-5,NA,NA,TRBV2,CASTISGGTNQPQHF,TGTGCCAGCACAATCTCCGGGGGAACAAATCAGCCCCAGCATTTT
TRBJ1-3,TRBD1,NA,TRBV4-2,CASSQGGTGHSGNTIYF,TGTGCCAGCAGCCAAGGAGGGACAGGACACTCTGGAAACACCATATATTTT
TRBJ2-7,TRBD1,NA,TRBV5-5,CASSPGTGRHEQYF,TGTGCCAGCAGCCCAGGGACAGGGCGACACGAGCAGTACTTC
TRBJ1-1,NA,NA,TRBV10-3,CAISESGGVSRVGAFF,TGTGCCATCAGTGAGTCTGGAGGGGTGAGCCGTGTAGGGGCTTTCTTT
TRBJ2-2,NA,NA,TRBV6-5,CASSYGQVTGELFF,TGTGCCAGCAGTTACGGTCAGGTAACCGGGGAGCTGTTTTTT
TRBJ2-3,NA,NA,TRBV4-1,CASSQDEAEHTDTQYF,TGCGCCAGCAGCCAAGATGAGGCAGAGCACACAGATACGCAGTATTTT
TRBJ2-3,TRBD2,NA,TRBV30,CAWRTSGSTDTQYF,TGTGCCTGGAGGACTAGCGGAAGCACAGATACGCAGTATTTT
TRBJ2-7,TRBD1,NA,TRBV7-2,CASSQDNAGQGYHEQYF,TGTGCCAGCAGCCAAGATAACGCGGGACAGGGGTACCACGAGCAGTACTTC
TRBJ2-1,TRBD2,NA,TRBV7-6,CASSLVSITSGGYNEQFF,TGTGCCAGCAGCTTAGTCTCGATTACTAGCGGGGGCTACAATGAGCAGTTCTTC
TRBJ2-2,TRBD2,NA,TRBV11-1,CASSRELAGLGNTGELFF,TGTGCCAGCAGCCGTGAACTAGCGGGGTTGGGGAACACCGGGGAGCTGTTTTTT
TRBJ2-7,TRBD1,NA,TRBV14,CASSLGTGTYEQYF,TGTGCCAGCAGCCTTGGGACAGGGACCTACGAGCAGTACTTC
TRBJ2-3,TRBD2,NA,TRBV7-6,CASSLEGLAGVGSTDTQYF,TGTGCCAGCAGCTTAGAGGGGCTAGCGGGAGTTGGTAGCACAGATACGCAGTATTTT
TRBJ2-5,TRBD2,NA,TRBV28,CASTPARGLALILQEETQYF,TGTGCCAGCACCCCCGCGAGGGGACTAGCTTTAATTCTCCAGGAGGAGACCCAGTACTTC
TRBJ2-7,NA,once,TRBV5-1,CASSGDSTATYEQYF,TGCGCCAGCAGCGGCGACTCGACAGCTACCTACGAGCAGTACTTC
TRBJ1-1,NA,NA,TRBV7-2,CASSPMNTEAFF,TGTGCCAGCAGCCCCATGAACACTGAAGCTTTCTTT
TRBJ2-1,TRBD2,NA,TRBV7-2,CASSFYLAGDEQFF,TGTGCCAGCAGCTTCTATCTAGCGGGCGATGAGCAGTTCTTC
TRBJ1-1,TRBD1,NA,TRBV11-1,CASSFPQGVNEAFF,TGTGCCAGCAGCTTCCCACAGGGGGTTAATGAAGCTTTCTTT
TRBJ2-3,NA,NA,TRBV2,CASSELEMTSTDTQYF,TGTGCCAGCAGTGAACTGGAGATGACTAGCACAGATACGCAGTATTTT
TRBJ2-7,TRBD2,NA,TRBV7-3,CASSEGLAREQYF,TGTGCCAGCAGCGAGGGACTAGCGCGGGAGCAGTACTTC